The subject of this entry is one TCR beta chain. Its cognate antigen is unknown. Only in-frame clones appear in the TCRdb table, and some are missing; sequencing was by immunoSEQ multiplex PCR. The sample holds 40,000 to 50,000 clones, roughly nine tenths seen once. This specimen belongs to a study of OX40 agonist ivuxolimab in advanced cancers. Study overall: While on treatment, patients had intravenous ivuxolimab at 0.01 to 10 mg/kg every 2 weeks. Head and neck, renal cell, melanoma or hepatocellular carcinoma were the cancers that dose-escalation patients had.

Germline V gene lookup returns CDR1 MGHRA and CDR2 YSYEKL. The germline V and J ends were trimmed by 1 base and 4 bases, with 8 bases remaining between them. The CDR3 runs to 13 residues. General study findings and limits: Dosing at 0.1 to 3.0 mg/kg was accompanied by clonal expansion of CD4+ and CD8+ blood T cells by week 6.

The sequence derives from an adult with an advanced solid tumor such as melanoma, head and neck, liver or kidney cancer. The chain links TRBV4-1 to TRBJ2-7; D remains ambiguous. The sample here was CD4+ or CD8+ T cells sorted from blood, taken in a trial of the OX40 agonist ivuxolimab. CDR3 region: CASSQASGYEQYF. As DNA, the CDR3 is TGCGCCAGCAGCCAAGCTTCGGGTTACGAGCAGTACTTC.